The entry below gives a single T cell receptor beta chain sequence along with its context. Its antigen target is currently unknown. Per-base qualities were not stored, and no clone one base away is much larger. This entry comes from a study of blood T cells in healthy people across ages (dated by TCRdb to the mid-2010s). Study-level background: In model experiments, template switching captured about one uniquely barcoded TCR beta cDNA molecule for every two T cells. For two donors (one aged 18 to 29 and one aged 80 or older), the study analyzed two additional independent replicas of 1 million unique cDNA reads from the same blood draw. Donors of different ages were randomly distributed across sequencing lanes to avoid experimental bias. To track age-related changes in TCR beta repertoire diversity, the study relied on deep sequencing normalized with unique cDNA molecular identifiers. Donors were grouped into four age groups: young (average approximately 15 years), middle-aged (approximately 41), aged (about 60) and long-lived (around 80).

The 39 donors, aged about 6 to 95 years, were systemically healthy Caucasian individuals from Russia. Each donor gave ten milliliters of peripheral blood, drawn into EDTA-treated Vacutainer tubes. Ficoll-Paque density-gradient centrifugation was used to isolate PBMCs, with at least 6.5 million per sample. Trizol reagent was used to extract total RNA from PBMCs, with at least 5.5 micrograms per sample. Naive CD45RAhigh/CD27high T cell percentages were measured by flow cytometry on a PBMC aliquot from every donor. V and J are trimmed by 2 bases and 5 bases, and the gene matches miss 5 bases of the junction. The germline V gene (reference sequence) provides CDR1 LGHDT and CDR2 YNNKEL. From the cysteine through the phenylalanine, the CDR3 covers 14 amino acids. Only the CDR3 part of the read is kept: 42 bases, read in frame from the first base. To prepare the library, 5' RACE was applied. Sequencing relied on an Illumina HiSeq 2500. The second PCR ran for about 7 to 11 cycles and used a J-beta primer mix along with a sample-barcoded 5' primer. A template-switch 5' adaptor carrying 12 random nucleotides introduced a unique molecular identifier onto each TCR beta cDNA molecule. Each sample yielded at least 3 million CDR3-containing paired-end reads. First-strand cDNA was synthesized from all RNA with the Mint cDNA synthesis kit, primed by a TRBC-specific oligonucleotide. After uracil-DNA glycosylase treatment, a first 18-cycle PCR used universal primers M1SS and BC2_uni_R on all cDNA. On the study's bioinformatics: For normalization, 1 million high-quality reads were randomly selected from each sample, with every read carrying a distinct molecular identifier. Reads sharing molecular identifiers were discarded rather than binned into consensus sequences. MiTCR, run with a Q25 quality threshold and the strictest error-elimination algorithm, handled CDR3 identification, clonotype clustering and error correction. A nonparametric unseen species model with Euler transformation was used to estimate lower-bound total TCR beta diversity. TCRdb passed the public sequencing reads through fastp at Q25 and MiXCR, retaining productive beta sequences. Each CDR3 protein gets just one entry, which takes the most common genes and DNA from the rows behind it. These V and J calls derive from TCRdb rather than the authors' analysis. The sample table lists 790,000 or so distinct CDR3 sequences, 56% of them with a count of one. The biggest ten clones account for about 26% of the sample.

Beyond this particular receptor, the publication reports: Bulk unsorted PBMC profiling prevented conclusive comparison of naive and antigen-experienced compartments. Observed TCR beta diversity per million T cells fell roughly linearly with age, and a significant reduction was already apparent by age around 40. The percentage of naive T cells measured by flow cytometry correlated strongly with observed TCR beta diversity. Estimates of total diversity from one million sequenced T cells were regarded as lower bounds and underestimates. Donor CMV infection status was unknown, potentially confounding age-related changes in expanded clonotypes. Compared with the aged group, the long-lived group had more naive CD4+ T cells, fewer expanded clones and increased TCR diversity, a pattern suggesting age selection.

This sequence uses TRBV3-1 and TRBJ2-5; TRBD1 matches 7 bases in the middle. Sequences were obtained from blood. The clonotype originates from a man in his forties or fifties in good health. The nucleotide sequence is TGTGCCAGCAGCCAACCGAACAGGGGTGAGACCCAGTACTTC. Its translation is CASSQPNRGETQYF.